The sequence of this T cell receptor (beta chain) was determined in a study of OX40 agonist ivuxolimab in advanced cancers. Study-wide findings and caveats: At doses 0.1 to 3.0 mg/kg, CD4+ and CD8+ clones expanded. Relative to CD4+, CD8+ T cells held more expanded clones on average.

Measured with immunoSEQ multiplex PCR; TCRdb has only the in-frame clones, and not every one. The sample contains 25,000 to 40,000 clones, 84% of which appear only once. This CDR3 region has 15 residues. Germline CDR1 and CDR2: MNHEY and SMNVEV (reference sequence). The V segment lost 0 bases and the J segment 4 bases; nucleotides outside the gene matches: 5. Regarding this clone: Its antigen is still unknown.

This receptor was taken from an adult with an advanced solid tumor such as melanoma, head and neck, liver or kidney cancer. Source: CD4+ or CD8+ T cells sorted from blood, taken in a trial of the OX40 agonist ivuxolimab. The chain combines TRBV27 with TRBJ1-2, with TRBD1 matching 7 bases. CDR3 in DNA: TGTGCCAGCAGTTTATCGCAGGGGGATGTCTATGGCTACACCTTC. This codes for CASSLSQGDVYGYTF.